This T cell receptor (beta chain) was recovered during a study of blood T cell repertoires in COVID-19. Generated by immunoSEQ multiplex PCR, the TCRdb table keeps only in-frame clones and is missing some. The repertoire holds about 52,000 clones, with about nine tenths as singletons. The length of the CDR3 is 14 residues. In germline, CDR1 is SGHDT, CDR2 YYEEEE. V lost 3 bases, J lost 3 bases, and 3 bases stayed unmatched. This clone has just a few counts. The TCR sequence derives from a man between 70 and 80 years old with acute or convalescent COVID-19. The sequenced sample was peripheral blood. The rearrangement links TRBV5-6 to TRBJ1-3; 7 bases agree with TRBD1. CDR3 amino acids: CASSSGTVGNTIYF. CDR3 sequence (DNA): TGTGCCAGCAGCTCCGGGACAGTTGGAAACACCATATATTTT.